Listed below are T cell receptor beta chains from one sample, sequenced in a study of human T cells and chemical hapten exposure. TCRdb independently ran MiXCR on the RACE reads; one entry per CDR3 protein. Of a few hundred thousand distinct CDR3 sequences in the sample, about 6% were seen once. The starting material was whole blood, obtained in connection with sensitization to the hapten diphenylcyclopropenone (DPC). All receptors come from a woman aged 18 to 35 with alopecia areata. Some clones in this sample may be carry-over from other donors' samples. Each CDR3 is given with its conserved first and last residue.

v_call	cdr3_aa
TRBV14	CASSRFRDPLTDTQYF
TRBV18	CASSPTDLMNTEAFF
TRBV20-1	CSASPGRGSPLHF
TRBV6-5	CASSYSKPFRNSNQPQHF
TRBV4-3	CASSQDFLNTGELFF
TRBV7-3	CASSLPRGPQHF
TRBV4-3	CASSQEAQGSNEKLFF
TRBV7-2	CASSSQAGGRDEQFF
TRBV12-3/TRBV12-4	CASSLTGNYGYTF
TRBV28	CATRQGTDNTEAFF
TRBV29-1	CSVEDRATEKLFF
TRBV9	CASRRGASLQETQYF
TRBV5-1	CASSLVPSQETQYF
TRBV7-8	CASSLVPGPLVGAFF